This T cell receptor beta chain emerged from a study of Graves' ophthalmopathy and Graves' hyperthyroidism. Study-wide results and caveats: Researchers report that a 13-signature model separated ophthalmopathy from stable hyperthyroidism, posting less than 90% sensitivity and about 78% specificity.

In regard to this clonotype: Its antigen remains unidentified.

Other autoimmune diseases, uncontrolled infections, pregnancy and lactation each led to patient exclusion. In germline, CDR1 is KGHDR, CDR2 SFDVKD. V dropped 7 bases and J dropped 3 bases, with 4 bases sitting between them. The CDR3 length is 11 residues. RNA transcripts served as template for amplifying TCR beta CDR3 sequences. HTBI primers were used in a first-round RT-PCR, which preceded a second-round multiplex PCR. One entry per CDR3 protein results from TCRdb running MiXCR on the multiplex PCR reads. Here the sample spans hundreds of thousands of distinct CDR3 sequences, less than 55% being singletons.

The sequence was obtained from an adult man with Graves' ophthalmopathy. The sample was peripheral blood. V is TRBV24-1 and J is TRBJ2-3; the D is unclear. The CDR3 DNA reads TGTGCCACCAGGGGTACAGATACGCAGTATTTT. It is translated as CATRGTDTQYF.